Following are 25 T cell receptor beta chains from one sample sequenced in a study of blood T cell repertoires in COVID-19. The protocol was immunoSEQ multiplex PCR, while the TCRdb copy is restricted to in-frame clones and leaves out a portion. The repertoire holds roughly 240,000 clones, with around 88% as singletons. Sequencing input: PBMCs or T cells enriched from blood (not recorded which). These TCRs come from a woman aged 40 to 50 with acute COVID-19.

The chain has TRBV6-5 and TRBJ2-3; 7 bases are shared with TRBD2. V lost 5 bases, J lost 3 bases, and 8 bases stayed unmatched. The CDR3 extends over 15 amino acids. CDR1 and CDR2 from the germline V gene are MNHEY and SVGAGI. The CDR3 DNA is TGTGCCAGCAGTCGGAGCGGGGCGAGTACAGATACGCAGTATTTT. Translation: CASSRSGASTDTQYF.

This chain uses TRBV7-2 with TRBJ2-1; TRBD2 might be the D (6 bases). The CDR3 sequence is 15 residues long. V was cut by 4 bases and J by 1 base, with 11 bases left in between. The germline gives CDR1 SGHTA, CDR2 FQGNSA. For the CDR3, the DNA is TGTGCCAGCAGCTGGGGACTTTTTTCCTACAATGAGCAGTTCTTC. Its translation: CASSWGLFSYNEQFF.

The chain uses TRBV6-5 and TRBJ1-1; TRBD1 might be the D (6 bases). Per germline, CDR1 MNHEY and CDR2 SVGAGI. The ends were cut back, 5 bases at V and 0 bases at J, with 10 bases in the middle. The CDR3 runs to 14 residues. CDR3 residues: CASSRGTMNTEAFF. The CDR3 nucleotides are TGTGCCAGCAGTCGTGGGACAATGAACACTGAAGCTTTCTTT.

Many counts were recorded for this clone. The rearrangement uses TRBV19 and TRBJ2-1; D is unresolved. CDR1 is LNHDA and CDR2 is SQIVND in the germline V gene (reference sequence). V shed 3 bases and J shed 15 bases, with 12 bases lying between them. CDR3 length: 11 residues. CDR3 bases: TGTGCCAGTAGTATGACCGCGGTGGTGTTCTTC. This translates into CASSMTAVVFF.

This clone was observed a few times. The chain couples TRBV6-4 to TRBJ2-2; D is ambiguous. Between the trimmed V and J ends, which lost 7 bases and 0 bases, there was a span of 6 bases. The CDR3 runs 13 residues. Germline assignment: CDR1 MRHNA and CDR2 SNTAGT. In DNA, the CDR3 is TGTGCCAGCATTAGCCCGAACACCGGGGAGCTGTTTTTT. Translation gives CASISPNTGELFF.

The genes are TRBV5-1 and TRBJ1-5, with 9 bases that match TRBD1. The CDR3 covers 16 residues. CDR1 and CDR2 from the germline V gene are SGHRS and YFSETQ. The V segment lost 4 bases and the J segment 0 bases; nucleotides outside the gene matches: 5. The CDR3 nucleotides read TGCGCCAGCAGCCCAGGGACAGGGTATAGCAATCAGCCCCAGCATTTT. Amino acids: CASSPGTGYSNQPQHF.

This rearrangement joins TRBV29-1 to TRBJ1-1; tentative D call: TRBD1 (5 bases). The CDR3 sequence is 14 residues long. Germline assignment: CDR1 SQVTM and CDR2 ANQGSEA. With 1 base removed from V and 1 base from J, the gap between germline ends came to 10 bases. The CDR3 nucleotides read TGCAGCGTTGAAGTGGGGAGGGGGAACACTGAAGCTTTCTTT. This encodes CSVEVGRGNTEAFF.

The chain is built from TRBV7-8 and TRBJ2-1; D possibly corresponds to TRBD1 (5 bases). The V and J ends lost 5 bases and 5 bases respectively, with 13 bases between them. Germline CDR1 and CDR2: SGHVS and FQNEAQ. The CDR3 covers 14 residues. CDR3 amino acids: CASSAQGGDNEQFF. In DNA form, the CDR3 reads TGTGCCAGCAGCGCGCAGGGTGGGGACAATGAGCAGTTCTTC.

The chain recombines TRBV11-2 with TRBJ1-4, with TRBD1 as a possible D gene (6 bases). V was pared by 1 base and J by 8 bases, with 11 bases between. This CDR3 is built from 14 residues. From germline, CDR1 is SGHAT and CDR2 FQNNGV. CDR3 sequence: CASSLAGAGEKLFF. CDR3 DNA sequence: TGTGCCAGCAGCTTAGCAGGGGCAGGAGAAAAACTGTTTTTT.

The rearrangement links TRBV25-1 to TRBJ1-1; TRBD1 matches 12 bases. Per germline, CDR1 MGHDK and CDR2 SYGVNS. The CDR3 sequence is 13 residues long. The V and J ends lost 9 bases and 8 bases, in that order; junction bases with no gene match: 7. The CDR3 sequence is CASGTGGRPEAFF. The CDR3 DNA reads TGTGCCAGTGGGACAGGGGGCCGTCCGGAAGCTTTCTTT.

In this sample, this clone turned up once. The V call is TRBV5-4, the J call TRBJ2-1, with 7 bases matching TRBD2. In germline, CDR1 is SGHNT, CDR2 YYREEE (reference sequence). The CDR3 totals 15 residues. After removal of 3 bases from V and 5 bases from J, the junction contained 8 bases not matched to a gene. CDR3 protein: CASSSPPGGHNEQFF. DNA for the CDR3: TGTGCCAGCAGCTCCCCCCCGGGAGGCCACAATGAGCAGTTCTTC.

The rearrangement joins TRBV30 to TRBJ2-7, with TRBD1 matching 9 bases. Germline V gives CDR1 GTSNPN, CDR2 SVGIG (reference sequence). V shed 2 bases and J 5 bases; nucleotides not matched to a gene: 13. This CDR3 has 16 amino acids. This CDR3 reads CAWSLVPGQGGHEQYF. The CDR3, as DNA: TGTGCCTGGAGTCTAGTACCGGGACAGGGTGGCCACGAGCAGTACTTC.

The chain links TRBV3-1 (or the pseudogene TRBV3-2) to TRBJ2-3; 10 bases line up with TRBD2. Germline V lookup: CDR1 LGHDT, CDR2 YNNKEL (reference sequence). Trimming at V came to 3 bases and at J to 3 bases, leaving 6 bases not matched to a gene. The length of the CDR3 is 16 residues. The CDR3 region has the DNA TGTGCCAGCAGCCATCGTTCTAGCGGGGGAACAGATACGCAGTATTTT. Translating gives CASSHRSSGGTDTQYF.

This chain links TRBV19 with TRBJ2-1; the match to TRBD1 covers 7 bases. Germline CDR1 LNHDA, CDR2 SQIVND (reference sequence). The ends lost 7 bases at V and 3 bases at J; junction bases unmatched: 9. The CDR3 is 15 residues long. CDR3 bases: TGTGCCAGTACCCCGAGGGCAGGGGGCTACAATGAGCAGTTCTTC. It codes for CASTPRAGGYNEQFF.

The V and J genes are TRBV15 and TRBJ2-3, with 8 nucleotides matching TRBD2. This CDR3 is 16 amino acids long. Germline CDR1 and CDR2: LNHNV and YYDKDF (reference sequence). Germline trimming cut 0 bases from V and 2 bases from J; bases unmatched to any gene: 4. The CDR3 here is CATSRDPGLVTDTQYF. The CDR3 bases are TGTGCCACCAGCAGAGACCCGGGACTAGTCACAGATACGCAGTATTTT.

V gene TRBV9 combines with J gene TRBJ2-5; 10 nucleotides agree with TRBD2. This CDR3 comprises 14 residues. Germline V gene sequence: CDR1 SGDLS, CDR2 YYNGEE. Trimming took 7 bases from V and 2 from J; bases not matched to a gene: 5. The CDR3 protein is CASSYSGGQETQYF. In DNA form, the CDR3 reads TGTGCCAGCTCATATAGCGGGGGGCAAGAGACCCAGTACTTC.

The chain couples TRBV7-9 to TRBJ2-3; 8 nucleotides line up with TRBD2. CDR1 is SEHNR, CDR2 FQNEAQ, per germline (reference sequence). After removal of 3 bases from V and 6 bases from J, the junction contained 11 bases not matched to a gene. This CDR3 is built from 16 residues. CDR3 nucleotides: TGTGCCAGCAGCTTTGACGGGGGGCCGGGAGGGGATACGCAGTATTTT. Its protein is CASSFDGGPGGDTQYF.

This clone was picked up a small number of times. V usage is TRBV28 and J usage is TRBJ1-1, with a weak D call TRBD1 (6 bases). Germline V lookup: CDR1 MDHEN, CDR2 SYDVKM. The CDR3 has 12 amino acids. Trimming took 8 bases from V and 0 from J, leaving 7 bases between them. CDR3: CASGTLNTEAFF. In nucleotides, the CDR3 is TGTGCCAGCGGGACACTGAACACTGAAGCTTTCTTT.

This clone has a single count. The chain links TRBV9 to TRBJ1-2; D is unresolved. Trimming cost V 0 bases and J 5 bases, with 5 bases left between them. Per germline, CDR1 SGDLS and CDR2 YYNGEE. CDR3 length: 12 amino acids. This CDR3 reads CASSVGVYGYTF. CDR3 bases: TGTGCCAGCAGCGTAGGTGTATATGGCTACACCTTC.

V gene TRBV11-3 combines with J gene TRBJ2-1, with D perhaps matching TRBD1 (6 bases). Trimming left V 3 bases short and J 5 bases short, with 26 bases between. Germline V gene lookup returns CDR1 SGHNT and CDR2 YENEEA. This CDR3 is 19 amino acids long. The CDR3 DNA reads as TGTGCCAGCAGCTTTCTCGTAATACCCCAGGGGCGACAAAACAATGAGCAGTTCTTC. Translated, it gives CASSFLVIPQGRQNNEQFF.

This clone occurred once. One junction end does not reproduce the germline sequence, and a read error may be involved. This chain uses TRBV7-7 with TRBJ2-1, with 9 bases fitting TRBD2. The CDR3 sequence is 15 residues long. Germline-derived CDR1 and CDR2 are SSHAT and FNYEAQ (reference sequence). CDR3 sequence reads: CASSRGASGINEQFF. CDR3 DNA sequence: TGTGCTAGCAGCCGTGGGGCTAGCGGGATAAATGAGCAGTTCTTC.

The chain has TRBV5-4 and TRBJ1-6; D is undetermined. The ends were cut back, 3 bases at V and 6 bases at J, with 10 bases in the middle. Germline V gene sequence: CDR1 SGHNT, CDR2 YYREEE (reference sequence). The CDR3 is 14 amino acids. This CDR3 is CASSSERFNSPLHF. CDR3 DNA sequence: TGTGCCAGCAGCTCCGAGAGATTTAATTCACCCCTCCACTTT.

The CDR3, as DNA: TGTGCCAGCCAGAGGGTCAATCAGCCCCAGCATTTT. This gives the protein CASQRVNQPQHF. The chain employs TRBV19 and TRBJ1-5; D unclear. The CDR3 is 12 residues long. The germline gives CDR1 LNHDA, CDR2 SQIVND (reference sequence). Trimming took 9 bases from V and 3 from J, leaving 9 bases between them.

The V and J genes are TRBV7-9 and TRBJ1-1, with 8 bases fitting TRBD1. Germline CDR1 reads SEHNR; CDR2 reads FQNEAQ (reference sequence). The CDR3 extends over 14 amino acids. V gave up 10 bases and J gave up 5 bases; unmatched junction bases: 12. CDR3 sequence reads: CATPTGDGWTEAFF. The CDR3 DNA is TGTGCCACCCCGACAGGGGATGGGTGGACTGAAGCTTTCTTT.

The chain carries TRBV6-5 and TRBJ2-3, with D unresolved. V lost 7 bases, J lost 0 bases, and 14 bases lay in between. This CDR3 region has 15 residues. The germline V gene has CDR1 MNHEY and CDR2 SVGAGI. This CDR3 reads CASTPRVGSTDTQYF. In DNA form, the CDR3 reads TGTGCCAGCACGCCGCGAGTCGGTAGCACAGATACGCAGTATTTT.